This T cell receptor (beta chain) was recovered during a study of blood T cell repertoires in COVID-19. Across the whole study: The samples span acute and convalescent COVID-19 from the United States, Italy and Spain. Sources were T cells, B-cell-depleted T cells, or PBMCs; the material itself was cDNA or gDNA.

CDR1 LNHDA and CDR2 SQIVND come from the germline V gene (reference sequence). The CDR3 contains 14 residues. Deletions cut 1 base from V and 2 bases from J, with 8 bases between. Original processing notes: Amplifying reference gene primers gave estimates of nucleated cell counts. TCRdb keeps only in-frame clones here, not all; method: immunoSEQ multiplex PCR. From that table come the V and J calls and clone size; the DNA was used to work out D and trimming. There are over 90,000 clones in the sample; approximately 90% occur only once, and about 5.5% lies in the top ten. Specimen: peripheral blood. The chain recombines TRBV19 with TRBJ1-1; D is ambiguous. The sequence came from a man aged 50 to 59 with acute or convalescent COVID-19. The CDR3 spells CASSIATPNTEAFF. CDR3 nucleotide sequence: TGTGCCAGTAGTATAGCGACACCCAACACTGAAGCTTTCTTT.